This T cell receptor beta chain was documented in a study of shared clonotypes between healthy human individuals. A word on this clone: Its target is not known.

Germline CDR1 and CDR2: MNHEY and SVGAGI. Trimming took 2 bases from V and 7 from J, leaving 14 bases between them. The CDR3 contains 15 residues. The assay was immunoSEQ multiplex PCR, and TCRdb's table has in-frame clones only and misses some. The sample consists of roughly 2,000,000 clones, approximately 94% of them appearing once. The naive CD8 fraction comprised CD45RO-negative cells positively selected for CCR7 and excluded terminally differentiated effector memory CD45RA+ cells. The study's findings and limits: About 5% of naive CD4 clonotypes were shared across a handful of donors.

The rearrangement uses TRBV6-5 and TRBJ2-2; D perhaps matches TRBD1 (6 bases). This clonotype was obtained from a man aged 18 to 29 in good health. Sequenced material: naive CD8+ T cells sorted from blood. CDR3: CASSYVAGAIGELFF. For the CDR3, the DNA is TGTGCCAGCAGTTACGTGGCAGGGGCGATCGGGGAGCTGTTTTTT.